This T cell receptor (beta chain) originates from a study of blood T cell repertoires in COVID-19. Across the whole study: Sites across the United States, Italy and Spain contributed samples from acute and convalescent COVID-19.

In the study's own analysis: Researchers report that nucleated cell counts were estimated from reference gene primer amplification. Data came from immunoSEQ multiplex PCR; TCRdb stores just in-frame clones and leaves some out. V, J and clone size are taken as reported in that table, and D and trimming were inferred from the DNA itself. The data contain around 50,000 clones, 87% of them singletons. The V end was cut by 3 bases, the J end by 9 bases, with 11 bases between. The CDR3 has 13 amino acids. The germline V gene encodes CDR1 LNHDA and CDR2 SQIVND (reference sequence). The source material was peripheral blood. The V call is TRBV19, the J call TRBJ2-2, with a possible D match to TRBD1 (6 bases). The sequence derives from a woman aged 60-75 years with COVID-19, enrolled during active disease. CDR3 sequence: CASSIRGNRELFF. The CDR3 bases are TGTGCCAGTAGTATCAGGGGCAACCGGGAGCTGTTTTTT.